Listed below are T cell receptor beta chains from one sample, sequenced in a study of blood T cell repertoires in COVID-19. Data came from immunoSEQ multiplex PCR; TCRdb stores just in-frame clones and leaves some out. The table lists more than 150,000 clones, approximately 79% of them singletons, with 13% in the top ten. The source material was peripheral blood. Source of these receptors: a man between 50 and 59 years old who had recovered from COVID-19. The CDR3 runs from the conserved cysteine through the conserved F or W. A D gene is named only where the DNA matches it firmly. The size of a clone is reported for some rows only, either as once, few or many, or as a class for expanded clones.

j_gene | v_gene | abundance | d_gene | CDR3aa | CDR3nt
TRBJ2-7 | TRBV6-4 | . | TRBD1 | CASSDPRRVRGPYEQYF | TGTGCCAGCAGTGACCCGCGTAGAGTCAGGGGGCCCTACGAGCAGTACTTC
TRBJ2-1 | TRBV7-9 | . | TRBD2 | CASSLGGSGSRGEQFF | TGTGCCAGCAGCTTAGGTGGTAGCGGGAGTAGGGGTGAGCAGTTCTTC
TRBJ2-7 | TRBV5-1 | . | TRBD1 | CASSLSGQGDEQYF | TGCGCCAGCAGCCTCTCGGGACAGGGCGACGAGCAGTACTTC
TRBJ1-2 | TRBV29-1 | few | . | CSVLLIDGGLYGYTF | TGCAGCGTTCTCCTTATCGACGGAGGACTCTATGGCTACACCTTC
TRBJ2-1 | TRBV6-2/TRBV6-3 | . | . | CASSDRGRNYNEQFF | TGTGCCAGCAGCGATAGGGGCAGGAACTACAATGAGCAGTTCTTC
TRBJ2-1 | TRBV5-1 | . | TRBD1 | CASSLDFPGRGNNEQFF | TGCGCCAGCAGCTTGGACTTTCCGGGCAGGGGGAACAATGAGCAGTTCTTC
TRBJ2-7 | TRBV6-5 | . | TRBD1 | CASRYLRDRFYEQYF | TGTGCCAGCAGATATCTCCGGGACAGGTTTTACGAGCAGTACTTC
TRBJ2-5 | TRBV28 | . | . | CGSRQAQETQYF | TGTGGATCCAGGCAGGCCCAAGAGACCCAGTACTTC
TRBJ1-1 | TRBV29-1 | . | . | CSVEEQMNTEAFF | TGCAGCGTTGAAGAACAGATGAACACTGAAGCTTTCTTT
TRBJ1-3 | TRBV7-6 | . | . | CASSLQDSRSGNTIYF | TGTGCCAGCAGCCTACAGGACAGCCGCTCTGGAAACACCATATATTTT
TRBJ2-1 | TRBV28 | . | TRBD1 | CASRGNRGQTNEQFF | TGTGCCAGCAGGGGCAACAGGGGGCAGACAAATGAGCAGTTCTTC
TRBJ2-1 | TRBV9 | few | . | CASSVGGLAYNEQFF | TGTGCCAGCAGCGTTGGAGGCCTAGCCTACAATGAGCAGTTCTTC
TRBJ2-6 | TRBV4-2 | once | . | CASSLSPNSGANVLTF | TGTGCCAGCAGCCTTAGCCCTAACTCTGGGGCCAACGTCCTGACTTTC
TRBJ2-7 | TRBV11-2 | . | . | CASRGGGGLYEQYF | TGTGCCAGCAGGGGGGGAGGGGGTCTTTACGAGCAGTACTTC
TRBJ1-4 | TRBV7-8 | . | TRBD1 | CASSFPRGLVANEKLFF | TGTGCCAGCAGCTTTCCCAGGGGGCTCGTGGCTAATGAAAAACTGTTTTTT
TRBJ2-1 | TRBV7-6 | . | . | CASSRFPDSFNDEQFF | TGTGCCAGCAGCCGTTTCCCGGACAGTTTCAACGATGAGCAGTTCTTC
TRBJ1-2 | TRBV5-1 | many | . | CASSPRTEHRYGYTF | TGCGCCAGCAGCCCCCGGACAGAACATCGCTATGGCTACACCTTC
TRBJ2-2 | TRBV24-1 | . | TRBD1 | CATSDEGTGRRELFF | TGTGCCACCAGTGACGAAGGGACAGGGCGAAGGGAGCTGTTTTTT
TRBJ1-1 | TRBV7-2 | . | . | CASSQNTEAFF | TGTGCCAGCAGCCAGAACACTGAAGCTTTCTTT
TRBJ1-5 | TRBV30 | . | . | CAWSEGGDQPQHF | TGTGCCTGGTCCGAGGGGGGGGATCAGCCCCAGCATTTT
TRBJ1-1 | TRBV4-3 | . | TRBD1 | CASSQDQWTGGAEAFF | TGCGCCAGCAGCCAAGATCAGTGGACAGGTGGGGCTGAAGCTTTCTTT
TRBJ1-3 | TRBV5-6 | . | . | CASSTPFPSTIYF | TGTGCCAGCAGCACGCCCTTTCCGAGCACCATATATTTT
TRBJ1-2 | TRBV6-5 | . | . | CASSLQFSGRSGYTF | TGTGCCAGCAGTTTGCAGTTCTCAGGGAGGAGTGGCTACACCTTC
TRBJ2-3 | TRBV7-8 | . | . | CASSPGASRRTDTQYF | TGTGCCAGCAGCCCAGGGGCTAGCCGACGCACAGATACGCAGTATTTT
TRBJ2-3 | TRBV3-1/TRBV3-2 | . | TRBD2 | CASSQVVAGGLMF | TGTGCCAGCAGCCAAGTGGTAGCGGGAGGGCTTATGTTT
TRBJ2-2 | TRBV11-3 | few | . | CASSHGLREGELFF | TGTGCCAGCAGCCATGGACTTCGTGAGGGGGAGCTGTTTTTT
TRBJ2-7 | TRBV4-3 | . | TRBD2 | CASSQGRFGLAGSRAYEQYF | TGCGCCAGCAGCCAAGGGCGTTTCGGACTAGCGGGTTCGAGGGCCTACGAGCAGTACTTC
TRBJ2-7 | TRBV7-3 | . | TRBD1 | CASSFNRGLGYEQYF | TGTGCCAGCAGCTTTAACAGGGGGTTGGGCTACGAGCAGTACTTC
TRBJ1-1 | TRBV11-2 | . | . | CASRLRLNTEAFF | TGTGCCAGCAGACTGCGCTTGAACACTGAAGCTTTCTTT
TRBJ2-6 | TRBV11-2 | . | . | CASSLERAGDSGANVLTF | TGTGCCAGCAGCTTAGAACGCGCGGGCGACTCTGGGGCCAACGTCCTGACTTTC
TRBJ1-2 | TRBV7-9 | . | . | CASSLEVTGGYTF | TGTGCCAGCAGCTTAGAGGTTACAGGTGGCTACACCTTC
TRBJ2-7 | TRBV4-2 | . | . | CASSQDESLASYEQYF | TGTGCCAGCAGCCAAGATGAGTCCCTAGCGTCCTACGAGCAGTACTTC
TRBJ2-1 | TRBV29-1 | . | . | CSVDTGEASYNEQFF | TGCAGCGTTGATACGGGGGAGGCGTCCTACAATGAGCAGTTCTTC
TRBJ1-1 | TRBV10-3 | . | TRBD1 | CAIIPDRAGTEAFF | TGTGCCATCATTCCGGACAGGGCGGGAACTGAAGCTTTCTTT
TRBJ1-2 | TRBV28 | . | TRBD1 | CASSLGGTVSLTF | TGTGCCAGCAGTTTGGGCGGGACAGTTAGTCTCACCTTC
TRBJ2-6 | TRBV19 | . | TRBD1 | CASSTSRGLGSGANVLTF | TGTGCCAGTAGTACCTCAAGGGGGCTGGGCTCTGGGGCCAACGTCCTGACTTTC
TRBJ2-7 | TRBV14 | . | . | CASSPSGYEQYF | TGTGCCAGCAGCCCCTCGGGCTACGAGCAGTACTTC
TRBJ2-2 | TRBV27 | . | . | CASSPQKLWYSYTGELFF | TGTGCCAGCAGTCCCCAAAAACTCTGGTACAGTTACACCGGGGAGCTGTTTTTT
TRBJ1-1 | TRBV30 | . | . | CAWSPTVKAFF | TGTGCCTGGAGTCCTACGGTAAAAGCTTTCTTT
TRBJ2-1 | TRBV6-6 | . | TRBD2 | CASTRGTSSNEQFF | TGTGCCAGCACGAGGGGGACTAGCTCGAATGAGCAGTTCTTC
TRBJ2-7 | TRBV5-4 | . | TRBD1 | CASSPSGQDYEQYF | TGTGCCAGCAGCCCCTCGGGACAGGACTACGAGCAGTACTTC
TRBJ2-3 | TRBV7-2 | . | TRBD2 | CASSLGFAGGVDTQYF | TGTGCCAGCAGCTTAGGTTTCGCGGGAGGGGTGGATACGCAGTATTTT
TRBJ2-2 | TRBV27 | . | TRBD2 | CASSQSGRTTGELFF | TGTGCCAGCAGTCAGAGCGGGAGGACGACCGGGGAGCTGTTTTTT
TRBJ2-2 | TRBV27 | . | . | CATRKSVGPSPGELFF | TGTGCCACCCGAAAGAGTGTTGGGCCCTCGCCAGGGGAGCTGTTTTTT
TRBJ2-3 | TRBV2 | . | TRBD1 | CASKRDRAGTDTQYF | TGTGCCAGCAAAAGGGACAGGGCCGGCACAGATACGCAGTATTTT
TRBJ2-1 | TRBV21-1 | . | . | CASSKYGTSGRAGNEQFF | TGTGCCAGCAGCAAATACGGGACTAGCGGGAGGGCCGGGAATGAGCAGTTCTTC
TRBJ2-1 | TRBV5-4 | . | TRBD2 | CASSLVVTSVDNEQFF | TGTGCCAGCAGCTTGGTAGTTACTAGCGTCGACAATGAGCAGTTCTTC
TRBJ1-1 | TRBV27 | . | . | CASSFVGADTEAFF | TGTGCCAGCAGTTTTGTAGGGGCGGACACTGAAGCTTTCTTT
TRBJ2-7 | TRBV5-1 | . | TRBD1 | CASSLDTGVGYEQYF | TGCGCCAGCAGCTTGGATACAGGGGTCGGGTACGAGCAGTACTTC
TRBJ2-1 | TRBV5-1 | . | TRBD2 | CASSRGLEQFF | TGCGCCAGCAGCCGGGGACTAGAGCAGTTCTTC
TRBJ2-1 | TRBV11-2 | . | . | CASSLDSSYNEQFF | TGTGCCAGCAGCTTAGACAGCTCCTACAATGAGCAGTTCTTC
TRBJ2-3 | TRBV24-1 | . | . | CATERQGTDTQYF | TGTGCCACCGAAAGACAGGGCACAGATACGCAGTATTTT
TRBJ1-5 | TRBV27 | few | . | CASSLFGGNQPQHF | TGTGCCAGCAGTTTATTCGGGGGCAATCAGCCCCAGCATTTT
TRBJ1-1 | TRBV5-4 | . | . | CASSLDRVEAEAFF | TGTGCCAGCAGCTTGGACAGGGTTGAGGCTGAAGCTTTCTTT
TRBJ1-2 | TRBV6-6 | . | . | CASSLGEGGYTF | TGTGCCAGCAGTCTAGGGGAGGGCGGCTACACCTTC